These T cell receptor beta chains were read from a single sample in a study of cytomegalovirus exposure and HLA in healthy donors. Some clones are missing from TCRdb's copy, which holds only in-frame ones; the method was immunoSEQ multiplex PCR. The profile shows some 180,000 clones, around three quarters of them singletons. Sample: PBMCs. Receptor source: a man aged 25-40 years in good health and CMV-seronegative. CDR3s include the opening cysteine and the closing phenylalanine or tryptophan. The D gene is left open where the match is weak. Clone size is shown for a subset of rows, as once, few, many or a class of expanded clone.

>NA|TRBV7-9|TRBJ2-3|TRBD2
CASSLYLSGNTDTQYF
TGTGCCAGCAGCTTATACCTTAGCGGGAACACAGATACGCAGTATTTT
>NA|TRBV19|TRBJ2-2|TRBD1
CASSRDRVTGELFF
TGTGCCAGTAGTCGGGACAGGGTTACCGGGGAGCTGTTTTTT
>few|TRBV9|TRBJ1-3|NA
CASSGGVNENTIYF
TGTGCCAGCAGCGGGGGGGTAAATGAAAACACCATATATTTT
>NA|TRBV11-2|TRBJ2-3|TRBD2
CASRPPLAEEADTQYF
TGTGCCAGCAGGCCTCCCCTAGCGGAGGAGGCAGATACGCAGTATTTT
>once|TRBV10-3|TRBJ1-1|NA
CAISESAGRGNTEAFF
TGTGCCATCAGTGAGTCGGCAGGGCGTGGGAACACTGAAGCTTTCTTT
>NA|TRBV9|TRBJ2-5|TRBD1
CASSPRDSQRETQYF
TGTGCCAGCAGCCCCCGGGACAGCCAGAGGGAGACCCAGTACTTC
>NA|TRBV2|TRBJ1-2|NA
CASSGTTNYGYTF
TGTGCCAGCAGTGGGACAACTAACTATGGCTACACCTTC
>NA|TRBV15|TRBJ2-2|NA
CATSTLPGVLASGELFF
TGTGCCACCAGCACCCTACCGGGGGTACTAGCCTCCGGGGAGCTGTTTTTT
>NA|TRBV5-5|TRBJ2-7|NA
CASSPPLGNGIYEQYF
TGTGCCAGCAGCCCACCCCTAGGGAACGGGATCTACGAGCAGTACTTC
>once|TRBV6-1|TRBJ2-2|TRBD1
CASSEWGGQGWSGELFF
TGTGCCAGCAGTGAATGGGGGGGACAGGGTTGGTCGGGGGAGCTGTTTTTT
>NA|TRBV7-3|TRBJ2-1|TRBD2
CASSSASGTSYNEQFF
TGTGCCAGCAGCTCGGCTAGCGGTACCTCCTACAATGAGCAGTTCTTC
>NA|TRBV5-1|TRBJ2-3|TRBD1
CASSPPTPGGKGDTQYF
TGCGCCAGCAGCCCACCCACCCCAGGGGGCAAGGGAGATACGCAGTATTTT
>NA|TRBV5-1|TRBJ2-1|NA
CASSLGGLVSYNEQFF
TGCGCCAGCAGCTTGGGGGGACTTGTTTCCTACAATGAGCAGTTCTTC
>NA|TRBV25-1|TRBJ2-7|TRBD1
CASSGDRGYEQYF
TGTGCCAGCAGTGGCGACAGGGGCTACGAGCAGTACTTC
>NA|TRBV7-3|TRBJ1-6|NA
CASSSAPGNSPLHF
TGTGCCAGCAGCTCGGCCCCAGGGAATTCACCCCTCCACTTT
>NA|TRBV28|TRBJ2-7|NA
CASSPGGGYEQYF
TGTGCCAGCAGTCCCGGTGGTGGCTACGAGCAGTACTTC
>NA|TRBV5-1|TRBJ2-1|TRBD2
CASSLARAGRDEQFF
TGCGCCAGCAGCTTGGCAAGAGCGGGAAGGGATGAGCAGTTCTTC
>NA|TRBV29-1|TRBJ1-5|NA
CSVEDKGGNQPQHF
TGCAGCGTTGAAGATAAAGGGGGAAATCAGCCCCAGCATTTT
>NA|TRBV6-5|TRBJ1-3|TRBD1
CASSRAGGSGNTIYF
TGTGCCAGCAGCCGGGCAGGGGGGTCTGGAAACACCATATATTTT
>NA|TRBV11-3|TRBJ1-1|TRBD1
CASSIQPGGVAFF
TGTGCCAGCAGCATCCAACCAGGGGGCGTAGCTTTCTTT
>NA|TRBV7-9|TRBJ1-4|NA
CASRSRDINEKLFF
TGTGCCAGCAGGTCCCGGGACATTAATGAAAAACTGTTTTTT
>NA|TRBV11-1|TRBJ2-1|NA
CASSSPFRAYNEQFF
TGTGCCAGCAGCTCTCCCTTCAGGGCCTACAATGAGCAGTTCTTC
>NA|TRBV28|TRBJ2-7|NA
CASSRDVTYEQYF
TGTGCCAGCAGTCGGGATGTGACCTACGAGCAGTACTTC
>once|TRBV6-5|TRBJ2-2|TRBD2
CASRGVSDTGELFF
TGTGCCAGCCGGGGGGTTTCGGACACCGGGGAGCTGTTTTTT
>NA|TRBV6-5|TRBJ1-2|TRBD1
CASSPTGVRDGYTF
TGTGCCAGCAGTCCAACAGGGGTCCGCGATGGCTACACCTTC
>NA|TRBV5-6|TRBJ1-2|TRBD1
CASSFGTGSNYGYTF
TGTGCCAGCAGCTTTGGGACAGGGTCCAACTATGGCTACACCTTC
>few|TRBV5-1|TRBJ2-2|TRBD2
CASSRAGGVGTGELFF
TGCGCCAGCAGCCGGGCCGGGGGGGTTGGCACCGGGGAGCTGTTTTTT